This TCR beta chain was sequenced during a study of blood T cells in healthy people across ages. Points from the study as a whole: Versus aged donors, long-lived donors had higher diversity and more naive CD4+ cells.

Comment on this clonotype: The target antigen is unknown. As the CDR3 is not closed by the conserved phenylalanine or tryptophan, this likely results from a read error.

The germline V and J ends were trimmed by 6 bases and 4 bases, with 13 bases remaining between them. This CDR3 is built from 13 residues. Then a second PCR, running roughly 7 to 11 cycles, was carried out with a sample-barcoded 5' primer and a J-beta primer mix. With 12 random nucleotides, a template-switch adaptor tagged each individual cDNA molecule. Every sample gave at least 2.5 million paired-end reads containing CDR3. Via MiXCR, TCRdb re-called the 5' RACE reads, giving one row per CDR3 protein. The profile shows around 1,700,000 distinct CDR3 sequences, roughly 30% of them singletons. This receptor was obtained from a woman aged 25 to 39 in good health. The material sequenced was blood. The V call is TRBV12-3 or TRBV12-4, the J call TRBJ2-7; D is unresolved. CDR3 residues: CASRRSPSYEQYC. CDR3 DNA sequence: TGTGCCAGCAGGCGGTCCCCTTCGTACGAGCAGTACTGC.